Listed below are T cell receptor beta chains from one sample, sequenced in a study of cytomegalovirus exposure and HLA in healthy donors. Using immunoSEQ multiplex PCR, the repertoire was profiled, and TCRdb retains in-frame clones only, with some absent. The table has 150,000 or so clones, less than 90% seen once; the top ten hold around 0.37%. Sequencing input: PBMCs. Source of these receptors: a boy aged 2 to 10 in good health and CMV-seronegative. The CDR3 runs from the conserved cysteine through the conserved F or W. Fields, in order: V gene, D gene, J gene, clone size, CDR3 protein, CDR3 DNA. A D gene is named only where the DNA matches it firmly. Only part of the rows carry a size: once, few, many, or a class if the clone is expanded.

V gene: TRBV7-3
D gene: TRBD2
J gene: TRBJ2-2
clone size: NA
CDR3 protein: CASSPLAGSNTGELFF
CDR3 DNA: TGTGCCAGCAGCCCTTTAGCGGGATCAAACACCGGGGAGCTGTTTTTT

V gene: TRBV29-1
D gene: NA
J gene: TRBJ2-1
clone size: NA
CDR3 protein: CSVGGTDEQFF
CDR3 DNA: TGCAGCGTTGGAGGAACGGATGAGCAGTTCTTC

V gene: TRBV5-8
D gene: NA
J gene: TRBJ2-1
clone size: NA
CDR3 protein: CASSLKMGHEQFF
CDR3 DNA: TGTGCCAGCAGCCTAAAGATGGGGCATGAGCAGTTCTTC

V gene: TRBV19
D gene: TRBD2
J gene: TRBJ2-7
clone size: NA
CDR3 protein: CASSPRLAGAGEQYF
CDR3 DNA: TGTGCCAGTAGTCCGCGACTAGCGGGAGCTGGCGAGCAGTACTTC

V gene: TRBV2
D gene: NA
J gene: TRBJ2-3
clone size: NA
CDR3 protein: CASSATDTQYF
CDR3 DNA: TGTGCCAGCAGTGCGACAGATACGCAGTATTTT

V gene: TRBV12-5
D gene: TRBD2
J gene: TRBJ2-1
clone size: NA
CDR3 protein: CASGLVLPSGRTNEQFF
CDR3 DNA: TGTGCTAGTGGTTTGGTACTACCTAGCGGGAGGACCAATGAGCAGTTCTTC

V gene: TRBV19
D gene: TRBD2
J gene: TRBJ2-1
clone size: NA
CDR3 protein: CASTPLAGADNEQFF
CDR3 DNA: TGTGCCAGTACCCCCCTAGCGGGAGCTGACAATGAGCAGTTCTTC

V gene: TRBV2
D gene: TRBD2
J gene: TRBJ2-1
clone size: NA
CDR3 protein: CASSETSGQQFF
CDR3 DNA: TGTGCCAGCAGTGAAACTAGCGGCCAGCAGTTCTTC

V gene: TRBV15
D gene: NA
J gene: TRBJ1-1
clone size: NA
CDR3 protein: CATSRGRLEAFF
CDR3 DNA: TGTGCCACCAGCAGAGGGCGGCTCGAAGCTTTCTTT

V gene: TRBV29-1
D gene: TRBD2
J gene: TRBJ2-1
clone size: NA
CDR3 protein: CSVWGLAGNDEQFF
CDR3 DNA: TGCAGCGTTTGGGGACTAGCGGGGAACGATGAGCAGTTCTTC

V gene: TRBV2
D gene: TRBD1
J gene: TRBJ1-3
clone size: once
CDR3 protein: CASSERQGQGNTIYF
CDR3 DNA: TGTGCCAGCTCCGAAAGACAGGGGCAAGGAAACACCATATATTTT

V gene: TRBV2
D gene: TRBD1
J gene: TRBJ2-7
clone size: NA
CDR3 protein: CASSEFEDRTYYEQYF
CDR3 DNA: TGTGCCAGCAGTGAATTTGAGGACAGGACCTACTACGAGCAGTACTTC

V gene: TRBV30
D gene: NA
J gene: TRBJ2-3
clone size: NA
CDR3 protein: CAWMQEASTDTQYF
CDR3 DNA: TGTGCCTGGATGCAGGAAGCTAGCACAGATACGCAGTATTTT

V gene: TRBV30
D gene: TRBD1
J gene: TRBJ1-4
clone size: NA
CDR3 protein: CAWSHTGGRGINEKLFF
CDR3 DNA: TGTGCCTGGAGTCATACAGGGGGCCGGGGAATTAATGAAAAACTGTTTTTT

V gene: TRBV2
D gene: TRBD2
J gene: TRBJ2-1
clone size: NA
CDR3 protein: CASSPRDGGGTSSYNEQFF
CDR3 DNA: TGTGCCAGCAGTCCCCGGGATGGGGGCGGGACTAGCTCCTACAATGAGCAGTTCTTC

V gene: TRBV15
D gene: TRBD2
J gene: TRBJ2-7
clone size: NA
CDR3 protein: CATSRARLAGVMTYEQYF
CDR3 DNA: TGTGCCACCAGCAGAGCTAGACTAGCGGGAGTAATGACCTACGAGCAGTACTTC

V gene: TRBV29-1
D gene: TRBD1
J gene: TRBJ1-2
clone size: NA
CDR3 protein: CSVEGGGSYGYTF
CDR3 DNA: TGCAGCGTTGAAGGAGGGGGCAGCTATGGCTACACCTTC

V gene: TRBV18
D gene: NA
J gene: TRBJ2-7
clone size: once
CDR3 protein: CASSPGAEISYEQYF
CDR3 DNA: TGTGCCAGCTCACCTGGGGCAGAGATTTCCTACGAGCAGTACTTC

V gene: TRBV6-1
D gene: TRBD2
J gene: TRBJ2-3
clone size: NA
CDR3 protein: CASSEYSGRPDTQYF
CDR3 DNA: TGTGCCAGCAGTGAATATAGCGGGAGGCCAGATACGCAGTATTTT

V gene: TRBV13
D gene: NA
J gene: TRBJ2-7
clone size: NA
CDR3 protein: CASGAEGRYNEQYF
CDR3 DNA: TGTGCCAGCGGCGCGGAGGGAAGATATAACGAGCAGTACTTC

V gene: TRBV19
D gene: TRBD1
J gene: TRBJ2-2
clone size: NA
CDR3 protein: CASTATGTEAGELFF
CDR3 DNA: TGTGCCAGTACCGCCACAGGGACAGAGGCCGGGGAGCTGTTTTTT

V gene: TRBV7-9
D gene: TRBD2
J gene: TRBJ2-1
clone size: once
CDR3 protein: CASSSGLAASSYNEQFF
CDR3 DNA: TGTGCCAGCAGCTCAGGACTAGCGGCAAGCTCCTACAATGAGCAGTTCTTC

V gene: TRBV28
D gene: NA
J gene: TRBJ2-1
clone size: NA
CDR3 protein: CASSWRGANNEQFF
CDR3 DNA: TGTGCCAGCAGTTGGCGCGGGGCTAACAATGAGCAGTTCTTC

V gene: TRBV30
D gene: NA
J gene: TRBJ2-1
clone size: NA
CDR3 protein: CAWSVLNEQFF
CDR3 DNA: TGTGCCTGGAGTGTACTGAATGAGCAGTTCTTC

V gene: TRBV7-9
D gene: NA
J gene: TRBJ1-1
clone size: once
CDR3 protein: CSSSLEGDTEAFF
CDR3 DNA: TGTTCCAGCAGCTTGGAGGGTGACACTGAAGCTTTCTTT

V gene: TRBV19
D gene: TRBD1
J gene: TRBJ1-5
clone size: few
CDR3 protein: CASSTPGYRGPNQPQHF
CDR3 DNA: TGTGCCAGTAGTACCCCCGGATACAGGGGGCCCAATCAGCCCCAGCATTTT

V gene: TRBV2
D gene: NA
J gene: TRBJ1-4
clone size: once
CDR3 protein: CASSPVRGEKLFF
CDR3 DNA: TGTGCCAGCAGTCCGGTTAGGGGGGAAAAACTGTTTTTT

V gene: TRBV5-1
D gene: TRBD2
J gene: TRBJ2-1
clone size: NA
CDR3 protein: CASSLVTLAGITYNEQFF
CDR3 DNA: TGCGCCAGCAGCTTGGTAACCCTAGCGGGGATAACTTACAATGAGCAGTTCTTC

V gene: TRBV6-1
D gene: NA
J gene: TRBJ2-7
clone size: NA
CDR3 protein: CASSEVQGRVEQYF
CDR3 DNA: TGTGCCAGCAGTGAAGTTCAGGGGCGAGTCGAGCAGTACTTC